This passage covers 10 T cell receptor beta chains from one sample sequenced in a study of blood T cell repertoires in COVID-19. Clones were sequenced by immunoSEQ multiplex PCR, and TCRdb holds only the in-frame ones, with some missing. The top ten hold 4.5% to 7.5% of the sample, which has 150,000 to 200,000 clones, more than 75% seen once. The source material was PBMCs or T cells enriched from blood (not recorded which). Every receptor here comes from a man aged 35 to 55 who had recovered from COVID-19.

The V call is TRBV9, the J call TRBJ1-1; D is ambiguous. Trimming shortened V by 0 bases and J by 10 bases, and 16 bases separated the two germline ends. CDR1 and CDR2 from the germline V gene are SGDLS and YYNGEE. The CDR3 totals 14 residues. This CDR3 reads CASSVGDPSSGAFF. The CDR3 DNA sequence: TGTGCCAGCAGCGTAGGAGATCCGAGTTCTGGAGCTTTCTTT.

The gene calls are TRBV5-1 and TRBJ1-1, with 7 bases aligning to TRBD1. The CDR3 length is 14 residues. Germline V CDR1 and CDR2: SGHRS, YFSETQ. J gave up 4 bases and V 3 bases, and 6 bases lay outside the gene matches. The CDR3 protein is CASSWTGAGTEAFF. CDR3 DNA sequence: TGCGCCAGCAGCTGGACAGGCGCGGGCACTGAAGCTTTCTTT.

This clone was seen a single time. The CDR3: CAWSVGGLDTDTQYF. In DNA form, the CDR3 reads TGTGCCTGGAGTGTGGGGGGGCTAGACACAGATACGCAGTATTTT. The chain employs TRBV30 and TRBJ2-3; D perhaps matches TRBD2 (7 bases). The CDR3 has 15 amino acids. V lost 0 bases and J 2 bases, leaving 12 bases between the germline ends. Germline assignment: CDR1 GTSNPN and CDR2 SVGIG (reference sequence).

The rearrangement joins TRBV5-5 to TRBJ2-3; 12 positions match TRBD1. The CDR3 runs 17 residues. CDR1 is SGHKS and CDR2 is YYEKEE in the germline V gene (reference sequence). The ends lost 1 base at V and 6 bases at J; junction bases unmatched: 9. CDR3 coding DNA: TGTGCCAGCAGCTTGATCGCCGGGACAGGGGGCCGTGATACGCAGTATTTT. Translation gives CASSLIAGTGGRDTQYF.

The rearrangement uses TRBV19 and TRBJ2-3; 11 bases align to TRBD2. The CDR3 loop spans 14 amino acids. Germline CDR1 and CDR2: LNHDA and SQIVND (reference sequence). With 8 bases clipped from V and 9 bases from J, the junction kept 10 bases outside the gene matches. This chain's CDR3 is CASEQLAGARTQYF. The CDR3 DNA is TGTGCCAGTGAACAACTAGCGGGGGCTAGGACGCAGTATTTT.

The V call is TRBV9, the J call TRBJ2-2, with TRBD2 as a possible D gene (5 bases). Trimming cost V 3 bases and J 1 base, with 10 bases left between them. This CDR3 comprises 15 residues. Germline CDR1 reads SGDLS; CDR2 reads YYNGEE. The DNA for the CDR3 is TGTGCCAGCAGCGAGAGAGGAGGGAACACCGGGGAGCTGTTTTTT. It translates to CASSERGGNTGELFF.

V usage is TRBV2 and J usage is TRBJ1-5; TRBD1 is a possible D gene (5 bases). Germline CDR1 SNHLY, CDR2 FYNNEI. The CDR3 has 14 amino acids. Trimming left V 5 bases short and J 4 bases short, with 12 bases between. The CDR3, as DNA: TGTGCCAGCAGTCGCACAGGCAGGAATCAGCCCCAGCATTTT. It yields the protein CASSRTGRNQPQHF.

This chain uses TRBV7-9 with TRBJ1-5; possibly TRBD1 for D (6 bases). Germline CDR1 and CDR2: SEHNR and FQNEAQ (reference sequence). The CDR3 sequence is 14 residues long. With 5 bases removed from V and 1 base from J, the gap between germline ends came to 9 bases. The CDR3, as DNA: TGTGCCAGCAGCCCAGGGGTGAGCAATCAGCCCCAGCATTTT. Translated: CASSPGVSNQPQHF.

This clone was observed a few times. The gene calls are TRBV24-1 and TRBJ2-2; 8 bases align to TRBD1. Trimming cost V 3 bases and J 0 bases; bases outside gene matches: 5. The CDR3 runs 17 residues. The germline CDR1 and CDR2 sequences are KGHDR and SFDVKD. The CDR3 here is CATSDPSQGANTGELFF. The CDR3 DNA sequence: TGTGCCACCAGTGATCCGTCACAGGGGGCGAACACCGGGGAGCTGTTTTTT.

The chain uses TRBV11-3 and TRBJ1-2; tentative D call: TRBD1 (5 bases). This CDR3 has 14 amino acids. The V and J ends lost 3 bases and 3 bases respectively, with 11 bases between them. The germline gives CDR1 SGHNT, CDR2 YENEEA. This CDR3 reads CASSLSGADYGYTF. The CDR3 DNA follows: TGTGCCAGCAGCTTGAGTGGGGCAGACTATGGCTACACCTTC.